This TCR beta chain came from a study of shared clonotypes between healthy human individuals. The study, taken as a whole, reports: Sharing across a few donors was seen in 4% to 6.5% of naive CD4 clonotypes. A reduction in generation probabilities was seen for non-shared clonotypes relative to those shared by all four donors.

The test was conducted at deep level. Produced via immunoSEQ multiplex PCR; TCRdb's table is partial and in-frame only. This sample yields about 2.3 million clones, of which 85% to 95% are seen a single time; around 0.4% belongs to the top ten. Worth noting for this clone: Its matching antigen is unknown.

Source material: naive CD4+ T cells from PBMCs. Subset indicated: CD45RA+ positively selected. The TCR comes from a man aged 18 to 30 in good health. Some clones in this sample may be carry-over from other donors' samples.

In DNA form, the CDR3 reads TGCGCCAGCAGTGAAGGGTCAGCTACGCAGTATTTT. Its translation is CASSEGSATQYF. The chain combines TRBV10-1 with TRBJ2-3, with D unclear. V was pared by 3 bases and J by 8 bases, with 9 bases between. The CDR3 is 12 amino acids. CDR1 WNHNN and CDR2 SYGVQD come from the germline V gene (reference sequence).